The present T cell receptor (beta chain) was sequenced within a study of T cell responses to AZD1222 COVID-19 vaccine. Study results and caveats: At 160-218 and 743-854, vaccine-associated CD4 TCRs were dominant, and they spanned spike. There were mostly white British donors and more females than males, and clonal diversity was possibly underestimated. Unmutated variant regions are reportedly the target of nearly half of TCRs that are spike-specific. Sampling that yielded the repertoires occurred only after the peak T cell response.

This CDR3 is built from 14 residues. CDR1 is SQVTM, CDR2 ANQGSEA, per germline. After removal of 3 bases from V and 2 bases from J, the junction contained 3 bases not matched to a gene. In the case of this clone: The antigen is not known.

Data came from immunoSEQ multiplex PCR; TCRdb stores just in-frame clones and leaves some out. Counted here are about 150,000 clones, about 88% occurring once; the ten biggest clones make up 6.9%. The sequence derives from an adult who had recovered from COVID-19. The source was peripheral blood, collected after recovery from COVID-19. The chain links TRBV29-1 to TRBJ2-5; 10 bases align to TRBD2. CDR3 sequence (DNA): TGCAGCGTTGACTTACTAGCGGGGCAAGAGACCCAGTACTTC. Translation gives CSVDLLAGQETQYF. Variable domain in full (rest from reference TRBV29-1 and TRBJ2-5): SAVISQKPSRDICQRGTSLTIQCQVDSQVTMMFWYRQQPGQSLTLIATANQGSEATYESGFVIDKFPISRPNLTFSTLTVSNMSPEDSSIYLCSVDLLAGQETQYFGPGTRLLVL.